The clone carrying this TCR beta chain was detected ten times or more. Its specificity is unknown. Time point defined: newly diagnosed GD, antithyroid drugs for less than 3 months. TCR sequences were obtained from RNA taken from PBMCs. The source of the sample is a study of regulatory T cells in long-lasting Graves disease. Study-level findings and limits: Newly diagnosed disease favored TRBV20-1 and TRBJ2-1 over persistent disease.

Libraries of TCR beta came from iRepertoire HTBI primers plus Arm-PCR of CDR3 regions. TCRdb recomputed calls from the multiplex PCR reads with MiXCR, one row per CDR3 protein. The sample lists more than 450,000 distinct CDR3 sequences; 12% were seen once. This CDR3 spans 15 amino acids. Trimming pared 6 bases from V and 0 bases from J, leaving 14 bases between. Germline CDR1 is LNHDA and CDR2 is SQIVND (reference sequence). The sample also formed part of further work on T cells in Graves' hyperthyroidism and ophthalmopathy. That work contributes: Orbital computed tomography, thyroid ultrasound, serum thyroxine and TRAb, and clinical symptoms together informed the diagnoses.

This receptor was taken from a woman aged 25 to 39 with Graves disease. The source material was peripheral blood mononuclear cells (PBMCs), sampled at new diagnosis, from a patient treated with antithyroid drugs. The chain links TRBV19 to TRBJ1-1; D remains unclear. CDR3 sequence (DNA): TGTGCCAGTAGGCACCCTGCGGGGATGAACACTGAAGCTTTCTTT. As protein: CASRHPAGMNTEAFF.